This TCR beta chain was profiled in a study of siplizumab effects on memory and regulatory T cells. Some clones are missing from TCRdb's copy, which holds only in-frame ones; the method was immunoSEQ multiplex PCR. The sample lists about 100,000 clones; about 94% were seen once. Germline-derived CDR1 and CDR2 are LGHNA and YNFKEQ. This CDR3 is 15 amino acids long. Trimming stripped 3 bases from V and 3 bases from J, with 12 bases between. The chain links TRBV4-2 to TRBJ1-3; D call uncertain. Sequenced: non-Treg CD4+ T cells sorted from blood. The sequence was obtained from a human donor in good health. The DNA of the CDR3 is TGTGCCAGCAGCCACCTGGACGACGATGGAAACACCATATATTTT. This translates into CASSHLDDDGNTIYF.